The text below deals with one T cell receptor beta chain. The sample comes from a study of blood T cell repertoires in COVID-19. J was trimmed by 5 bases and V by 9 bases; bases with no gene match: 15. The CDR3 is 15 residues long. CDR1 and CDR2 from the germline V gene are MDHEN and SYDVKM. The protocol was immunoSEQ multiplex PCR, while the TCRdb copy is restricted to in-frame clones and leaves out a portion. The sample holds around 99,000 clones, around 79% seen once. This sequence joins TRBV28 and TRBJ2-7; 8 nucleotides align to TRBD1. The sample taken for sequencing was peripheral blood. The TCR comes from a woman older than 75 with active or convalescent COVID-19. The CDR3 DNA is TGTGCCAGTACGCAGGGGGCGGTCGGGTCCCACGAGCAGTACTTC. It is translated as CASTQGAVGSHEQYF. Filled out from reference TRBV28 and TRBJ2-7, the complete variable domain reads DVKVTQSSRYLVKRTGEKVFLECVQDMDHENMFWYRQDPGLGLRLIYFSYDVKMKEKGDIPEGYSVSREKKERFSLILESASTNQTSMYLCASTQGAVGSHEQYFGPGTRLTVT.